This entry concerns a single T cell receptor (beta chain). Germline V lookup: CDR1 MNHNY, CDR2 SVGAGI (reference sequence). The ends lost 3 bases at V and 1 base at J; junction bases unmatched: 7. The CDR3 contains 16 residues. The data belong to a study of blood T cell repertoires in COVID-19. Assay: immunoSEQ multiplex PCR; the TCRdb copy retains only in-frame clones and omits some. The table lists 150,000 to 200,000 clones, roughly four fifths of them singletons. This sequence joins TRBV6-6 and TRBJ2-3; the match to TRBD2 covers 7 bases. The receptor's source is a man in his sixties with active or convalescent COVID-19. Source material: peripheral blood. The CDR3 loop reads CASSYSQGGGTDTQYF. CDR3 nucleotide sequence: TGTGCCAGCAGTTATTCTCAGGGAGGGGGCACAGATACGCAGTATTTT.